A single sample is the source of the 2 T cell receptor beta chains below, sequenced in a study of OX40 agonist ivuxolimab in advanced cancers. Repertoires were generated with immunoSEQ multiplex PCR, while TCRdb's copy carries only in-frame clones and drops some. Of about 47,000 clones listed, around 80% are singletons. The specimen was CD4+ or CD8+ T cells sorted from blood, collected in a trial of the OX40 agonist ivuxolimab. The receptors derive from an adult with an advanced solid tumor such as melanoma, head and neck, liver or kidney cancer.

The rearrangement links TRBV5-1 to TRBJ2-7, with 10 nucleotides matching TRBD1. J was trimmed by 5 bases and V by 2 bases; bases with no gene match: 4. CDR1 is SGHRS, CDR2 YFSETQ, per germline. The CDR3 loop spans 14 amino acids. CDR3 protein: CASSFGTGAHEQYF. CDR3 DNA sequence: TGCGCCAGCAGCTTCGGGACAGGGGCCCACGAGCAGTACTTC. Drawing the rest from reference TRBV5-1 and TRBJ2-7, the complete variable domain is KAGVTQTPRYLIKTRGQQVTLSCSPISGHRSVSWYQQTPGQGLQFLFEYFSETQRNKGNFPGRFSGRQFSNSRSEMNVSTLELGDSALYLCASSFGTGAHEQYFGPGTRLTVT.

The DNA of the CDR3 is TGTGCCAGCAGCAGAGCGGGAGGTCGCTATGAGCAGTTCTTC. Translation: CASSRAGGRYEQFF. The gene calls are TRBV2 and TRBJ2-1; 9 nucleotides agree with TRBD2. There are 14 residues in the CDR3. The J segment lost 8 bases and the V segment lost 6 bases, leaving 8 bases of the junction unmatched. Germline CDR1 reads SNHLY; CDR2 reads FYNNEI.